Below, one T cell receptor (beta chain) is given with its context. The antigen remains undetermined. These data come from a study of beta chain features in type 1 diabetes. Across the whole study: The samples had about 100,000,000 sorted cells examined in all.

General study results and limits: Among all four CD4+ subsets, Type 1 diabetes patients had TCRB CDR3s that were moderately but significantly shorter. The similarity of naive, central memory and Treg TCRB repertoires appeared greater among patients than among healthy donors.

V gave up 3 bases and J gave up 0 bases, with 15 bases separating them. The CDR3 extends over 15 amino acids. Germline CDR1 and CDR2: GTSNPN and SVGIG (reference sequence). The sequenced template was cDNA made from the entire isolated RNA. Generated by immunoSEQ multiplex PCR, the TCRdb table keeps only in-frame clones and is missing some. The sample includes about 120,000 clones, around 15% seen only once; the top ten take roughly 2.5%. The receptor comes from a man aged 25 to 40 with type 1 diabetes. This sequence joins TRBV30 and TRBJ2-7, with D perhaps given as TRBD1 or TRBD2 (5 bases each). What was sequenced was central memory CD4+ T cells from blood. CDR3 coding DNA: TGTGCCTGGAGCTGGGACGGAAGTAGCTCCTACGAGCAGTACTTC. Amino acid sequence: CAWSWDGSSSYEQYF.